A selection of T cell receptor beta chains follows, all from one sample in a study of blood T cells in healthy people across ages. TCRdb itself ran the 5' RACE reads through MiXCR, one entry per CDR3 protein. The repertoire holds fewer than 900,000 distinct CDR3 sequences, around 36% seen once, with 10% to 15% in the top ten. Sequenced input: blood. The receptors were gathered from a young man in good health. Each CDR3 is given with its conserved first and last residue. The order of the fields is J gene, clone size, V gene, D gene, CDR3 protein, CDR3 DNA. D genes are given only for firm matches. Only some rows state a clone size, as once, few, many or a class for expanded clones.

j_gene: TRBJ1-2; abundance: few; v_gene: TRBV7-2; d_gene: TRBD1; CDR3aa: CASSLETGLGYGYTF; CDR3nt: TGTGCCAGCAGCTTAGAGACAGGGTTGGGCTATGGCTACACCTTC
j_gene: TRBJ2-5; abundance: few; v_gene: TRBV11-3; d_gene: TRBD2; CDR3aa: CASSSGLAKETQYF; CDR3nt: TGTGCCAGCAGCTCAGGACTAGCGAAAGAGACCCAGTACTTC
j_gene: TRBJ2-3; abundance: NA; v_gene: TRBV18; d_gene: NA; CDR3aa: CASSPVEDTQYF; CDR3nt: TGTGCCAGCTCACCGGTAGAAGATACGCAGTATTTT
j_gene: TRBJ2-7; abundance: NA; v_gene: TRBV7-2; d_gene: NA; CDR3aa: CASSLVDQGGEQYF; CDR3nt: TGTGCCAGCAGCTTAGTCGATCAGGGCGGCGAGCAGTACTTC
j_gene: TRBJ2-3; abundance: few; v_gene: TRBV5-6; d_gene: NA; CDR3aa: CASSWLTDTQYF; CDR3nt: TGTGCCAGCAGCTGGCTAACAGATACGCAGTATTTT
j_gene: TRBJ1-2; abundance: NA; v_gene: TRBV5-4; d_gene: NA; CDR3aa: CASSSLRDRVYGYTF; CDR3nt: TGTGCCAGCAGCTCACTCCGGGACCGAGTCTATGGCTACACCTTC
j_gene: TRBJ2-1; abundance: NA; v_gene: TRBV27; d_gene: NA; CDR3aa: CASSSGTPNEQFF; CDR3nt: TGTGCCAGCAGTTCAGGGACCCCCAATGAGCAGTTCTTC
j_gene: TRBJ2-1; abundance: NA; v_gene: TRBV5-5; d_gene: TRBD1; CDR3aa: CASSLLGDRISHNEQFF; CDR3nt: TGTGCCAGCAGCTTGCTCGGGGACAGGATCTCCCACAATGAGCAGTTCTTC
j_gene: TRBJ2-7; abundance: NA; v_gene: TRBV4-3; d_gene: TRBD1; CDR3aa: CASSQERYGTGFFESYEQYF; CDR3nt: TGCGCCAGCAGCCAAGAAAGGTACGGGACAGGGTTTTTTGAGTCCTACGAGCAGTACTTC
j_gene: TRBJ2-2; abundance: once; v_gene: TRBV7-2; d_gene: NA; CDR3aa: CASRSDSVTGELFF; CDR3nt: TGTGCCAGCAGATCAGACAGCGTCACCGGGGAGCTGTTTTTT